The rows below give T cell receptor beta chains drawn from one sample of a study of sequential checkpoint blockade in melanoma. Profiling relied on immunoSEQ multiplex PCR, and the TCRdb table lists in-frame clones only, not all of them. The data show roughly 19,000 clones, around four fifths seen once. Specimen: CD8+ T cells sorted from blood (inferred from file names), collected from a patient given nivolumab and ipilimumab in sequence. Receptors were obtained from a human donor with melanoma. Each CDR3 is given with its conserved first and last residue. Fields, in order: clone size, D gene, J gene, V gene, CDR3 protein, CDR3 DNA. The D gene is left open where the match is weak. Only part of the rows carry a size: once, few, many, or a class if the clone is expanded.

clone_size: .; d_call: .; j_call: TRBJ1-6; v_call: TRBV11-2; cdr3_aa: CASSLVREGNSPLHF; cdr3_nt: TGTGCCAGCAGCTTAGTCCGGGAGGGGAATTCACCCCTCCACTTT
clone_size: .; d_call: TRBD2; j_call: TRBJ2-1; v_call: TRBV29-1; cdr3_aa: CSVESLGPSGNNEQFF; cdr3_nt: TGCAGCGTTGAGAGTTTGGGGCCTAGCGGGAACAATGAGCAGTTCTTC
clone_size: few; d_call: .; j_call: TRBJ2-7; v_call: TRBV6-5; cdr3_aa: CASSYGPVPSYEQYF; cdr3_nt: TGTGCCAGCAGTTACGGTCCAGTACCGTCCTACGAGCAGTACTTC
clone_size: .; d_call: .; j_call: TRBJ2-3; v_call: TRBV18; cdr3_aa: CASSRDRSTDTQYF; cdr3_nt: TGTGCCAGCTCGCGGGACAGAAGCACAGATACGCAGTATTTT
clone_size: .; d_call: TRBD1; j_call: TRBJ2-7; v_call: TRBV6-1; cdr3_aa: CASSGSGTVSYEQYF; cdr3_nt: TGTGCCAGCAGTGGGTCAGGGACAGTCTCCTACGAGCAGTACTTC
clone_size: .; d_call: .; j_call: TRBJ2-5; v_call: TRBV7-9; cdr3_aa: CASSLDIQETQYF; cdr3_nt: TGTGCCAGCAGCTTAGATATCCAAGAGACCCAGTACTTC
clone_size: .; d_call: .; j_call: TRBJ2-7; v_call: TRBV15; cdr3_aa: CATSGSDSYVSYEQYF; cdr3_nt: TGTGCCACCAGCGGGTCGGACAGTTACGTCTCCTACGAGCAGTACTTC
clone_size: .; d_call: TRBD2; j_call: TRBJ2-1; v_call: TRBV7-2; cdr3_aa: CASSTSGGSPNEQFF; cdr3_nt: TGTGCCAGCAGCACTAGCGGGGGGTCCCCCAATGAGCAGTTCTTC
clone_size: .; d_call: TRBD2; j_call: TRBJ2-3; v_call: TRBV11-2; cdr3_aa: CASSVGGLAVTDTQYF; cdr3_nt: TGTGCCAGCAGCGTAGGAGGACTAGCGGTCACAGATACGCAGTATTTT
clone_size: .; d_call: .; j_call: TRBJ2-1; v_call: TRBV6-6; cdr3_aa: CASRTRDNEQFF; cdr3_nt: TGTGCCAGCAGAACGCGGGACAATGAGCAGTTCTTC
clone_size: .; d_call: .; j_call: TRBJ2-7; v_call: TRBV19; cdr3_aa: CASSATQKGGPEQYF; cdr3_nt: TGTGCCAGTAGTGCCACCCAAAAGGGGGGGCCCGAGCAGTACTTC
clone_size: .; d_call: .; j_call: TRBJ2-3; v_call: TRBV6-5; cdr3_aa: CASSYSIRGSTDTQYF; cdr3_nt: TGTGCCAGCAGTTACTCGATCAGGGGAAGCACAGATACGCAGTATTTT
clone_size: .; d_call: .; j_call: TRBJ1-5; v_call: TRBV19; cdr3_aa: CASSIRLRRGPQHF; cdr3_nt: TGTGCCAGTAGTATACGCCTACGGCGGGGGCCCCAGCATTTT
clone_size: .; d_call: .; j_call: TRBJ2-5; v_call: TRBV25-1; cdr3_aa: CAAGPLWTQYF; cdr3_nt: TGTGCCGCGGGGCCCTTGTGGACCCAGTACTTC
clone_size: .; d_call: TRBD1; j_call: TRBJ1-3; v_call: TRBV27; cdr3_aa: CASQGGGGNTIYF; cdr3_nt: TGTGCCAGCCAAGGGGGCGGGGGAAACACCATATATTTT
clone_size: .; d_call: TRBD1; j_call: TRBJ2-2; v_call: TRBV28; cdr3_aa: CASSKDRGLAGELFF; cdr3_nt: TGTGCCAGCAGTAAGGACAGGGGGCTCGCCGGGGAGCTGTTTTTT
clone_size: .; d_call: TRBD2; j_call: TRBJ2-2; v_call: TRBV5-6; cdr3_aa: CASSLMRGGITGELFF; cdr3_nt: TGTGCCAGCAGCTTGATGCGGGGGGGCATCACCGGGGAGCTGTTTTTT
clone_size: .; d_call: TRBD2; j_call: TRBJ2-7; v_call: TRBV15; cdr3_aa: CATSRGGSGSYEQYF; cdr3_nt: TGTGCCACCAGCAGAGGAGGTAGCGGGAGCTACGAGCAGTACTTC
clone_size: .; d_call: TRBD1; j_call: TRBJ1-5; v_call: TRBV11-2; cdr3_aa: CASTPDRAFNQPQHF; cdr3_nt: TGTGCCAGCACCCCGGACAGGGCCTTCAATCAGCCCCAGCATTTT
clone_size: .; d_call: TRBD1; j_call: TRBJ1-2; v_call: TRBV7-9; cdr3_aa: CASSGDRGREAGYGYTF; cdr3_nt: TGTGCCAGCAGCGGGGACAGGGGGCGCGAGGCAGGGTACGGCTACACCTTC
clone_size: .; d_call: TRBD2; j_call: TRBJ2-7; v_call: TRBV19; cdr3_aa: CASSIGLAGEMYF; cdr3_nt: TGTGCCAGTAGTATAGGCCTAGCGGGAGAGATGTACTTC
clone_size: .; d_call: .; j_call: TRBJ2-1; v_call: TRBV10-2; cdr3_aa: CASSRESSYNEQFF; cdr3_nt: TGCGCCAGTAGTAGGGAGAGCTCCTACAATGAGCAGTTCTTC
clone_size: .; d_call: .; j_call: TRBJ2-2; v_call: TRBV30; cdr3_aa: CAWGRPPGGELFF; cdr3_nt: TGTGCCTGGGGAAGACCCCCGGGCGGGGAGCTGTTTTTT
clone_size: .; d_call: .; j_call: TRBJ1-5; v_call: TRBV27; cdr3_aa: CASSLGGEYSNQPQHF; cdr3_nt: TGTGCCAGCAGCCTGGGGGGAGAATATAGCAATCAGCCCCAGCATTTT
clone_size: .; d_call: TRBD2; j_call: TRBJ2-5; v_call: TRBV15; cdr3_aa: CATSIFGGGLADQETQYF; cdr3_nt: TGTGCCACCAGCATTTTCGGGGGGGGTCTAGCGGATCAAGAGACCCAGTACTTC
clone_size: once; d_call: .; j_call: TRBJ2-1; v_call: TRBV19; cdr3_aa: CASSILGRAGEQFF; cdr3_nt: TGTGCCAGTAGTATTTTGGGCCGCGCCGGTGAGCAGTTCTTC
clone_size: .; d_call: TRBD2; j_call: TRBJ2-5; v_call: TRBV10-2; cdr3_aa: CASSDLSGDQETQYF; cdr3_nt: TGCGCCAGCAGTGACCTGAGCGGGGACCAAGAGACCCAGTACTTC
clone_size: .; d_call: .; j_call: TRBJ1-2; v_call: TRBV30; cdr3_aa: CAWSIKYRENYDYTF; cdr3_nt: TGTGCCTGGAGTATCAAATACAGGGAGAACTATGACTACACCTTC
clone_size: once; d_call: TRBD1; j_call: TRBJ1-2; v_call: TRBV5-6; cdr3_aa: CASSLGTGGILGYTF; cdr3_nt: TGTGCCAGCAGCCTAGGGACAGGGGGTATCCTTGGCTACACCTTC
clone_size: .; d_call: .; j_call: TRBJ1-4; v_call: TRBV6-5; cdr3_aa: CASSYSGGWEMEKLFF; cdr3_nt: TGTGCCAGCAGTTACTCGGGGGGTTGGGAGATGGAAAAACTGTTTTTT
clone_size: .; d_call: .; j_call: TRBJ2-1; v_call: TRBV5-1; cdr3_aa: CASRLGGGPGNEQFF; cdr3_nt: TGCGCCAGCCGTCTAGGGGGGGGCCCGGGCAATGAGCAGTTCTTC
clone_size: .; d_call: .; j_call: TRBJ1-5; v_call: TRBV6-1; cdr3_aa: CAIKEGDQPQHF; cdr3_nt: TGTGCCATAAAGGAGGGAGATCAGCCCCAGCATTTT
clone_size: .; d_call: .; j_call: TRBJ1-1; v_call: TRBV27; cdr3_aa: CASSLAGVNTEAFF; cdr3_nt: TGTGCCAGCAGTTTAGCGGGCGTGAACACTGAAGCTTTCTTT
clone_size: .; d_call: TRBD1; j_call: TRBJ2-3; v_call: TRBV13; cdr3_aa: CASSPRQGTDTQYF; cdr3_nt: TGTGCCAGCAGCCCCCGACAGGGAACAGATACGCAGTATTTT
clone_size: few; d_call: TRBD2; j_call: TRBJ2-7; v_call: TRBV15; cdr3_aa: CATSSRTSDYEQYF; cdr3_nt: TGTGCCACCAGCAGCAGGACTAGCGACTACGAGCAGTACTTC
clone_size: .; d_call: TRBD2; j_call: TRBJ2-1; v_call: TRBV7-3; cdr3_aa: CASSFSGGANEQFF; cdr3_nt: TGTGCCAGCAGCTTCAGCGGGGGGGCGAATGAGCAGTTCTTC
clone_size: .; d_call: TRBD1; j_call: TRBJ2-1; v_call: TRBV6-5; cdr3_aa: CASSYSGTGVNEQFF; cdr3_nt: TGTGCCAGCAGTTACTCTGGGACAGGGGTCAATGAGCAGTTCTTC
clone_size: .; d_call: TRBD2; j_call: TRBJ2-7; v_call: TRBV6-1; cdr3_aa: CASSGLAAPYEQYF; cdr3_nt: TGTGCCAGCAGTGGACTAGCGGCTCCCTACGAGCAGTACTTC
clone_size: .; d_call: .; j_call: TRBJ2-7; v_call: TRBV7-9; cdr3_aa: CASSLAVESYEQYF; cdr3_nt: TGTGCCAGCAGCTTAGCGGTGGAGTCCTACGAGCAGTACTTC
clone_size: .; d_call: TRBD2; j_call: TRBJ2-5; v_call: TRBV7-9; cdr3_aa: CASSLGGLAVQETQYF; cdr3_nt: TGTGCCAGCAGCTTAGGGGGACTAGCGGTTCAAGAGACCCAGTACTTC
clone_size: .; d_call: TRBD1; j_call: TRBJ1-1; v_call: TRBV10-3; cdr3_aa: CAISESGTATTEAFF; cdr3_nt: TGTGCCATCAGTGAGTCCGGGACAGCTACTACCGAAGCTTTCTTT
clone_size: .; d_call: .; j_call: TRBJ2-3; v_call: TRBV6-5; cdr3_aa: CASSYFAGDTQYF; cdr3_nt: TGTGCCAGCAGTTACTTCGCGGGGGATACGCAGTATTTT
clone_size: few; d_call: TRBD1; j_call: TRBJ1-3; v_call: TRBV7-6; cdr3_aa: CASSLVRGAFSGNTIYF; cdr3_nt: TGTGCCAGCAGCTTAGTCAGGGGGGCCTTCTCTGGAAACACCATATATTTT
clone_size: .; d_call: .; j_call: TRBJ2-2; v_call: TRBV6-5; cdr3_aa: CASGQGTGELFF; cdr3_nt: TGCGCCAGCGGGCAAGGCACCGGGGAGCTGTTTTTT
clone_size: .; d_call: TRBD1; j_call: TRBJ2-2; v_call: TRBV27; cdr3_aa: CASRDHSGQGYTGELFF; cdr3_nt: TGTGCCAGCAGGGACCACTCGGGACAGGGATACACCGGGGAGCTGTTTTTT
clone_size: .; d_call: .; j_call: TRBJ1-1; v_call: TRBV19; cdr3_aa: CASSIDLEGEAFF; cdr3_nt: TGTGCCAGTAGTATAGATCTTGAGGGAGAAGCTTTCTTT
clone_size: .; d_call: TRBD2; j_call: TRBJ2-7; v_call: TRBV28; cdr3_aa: CASSLTGLAGLVGYF; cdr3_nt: TGTGCCAGCAGTTTAACGGGACTAGCGGGCCTAGTAGGGTACTTC
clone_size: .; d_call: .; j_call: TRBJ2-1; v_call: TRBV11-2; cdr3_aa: CASSLERVSGVDNEQFF; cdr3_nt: TGTGCCAGCAGCTTAGAGCGGGTGAGTGGAGTGGACAATGAGCAGTTCTTC
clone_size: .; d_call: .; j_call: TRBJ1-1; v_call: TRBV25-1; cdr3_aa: CASSQGGDTEAFF; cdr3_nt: TGTGCCAGCTCCCAGGGAGGGGACACTGAAGCTTTCTTT
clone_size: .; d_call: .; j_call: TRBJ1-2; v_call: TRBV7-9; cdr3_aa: CASSLGDPNYGYTF; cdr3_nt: TGTGCCAGCAGCTTAGGCGATCCTAACTATGGCTACACCTTC
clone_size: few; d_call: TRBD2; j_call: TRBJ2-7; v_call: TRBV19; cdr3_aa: CASSIFGMTSASSYEQYF; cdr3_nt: TGTGCCAGTAGTATTTTCGGCATGACTAGCGCGAGCTCCTACGAGCAGTACTTC